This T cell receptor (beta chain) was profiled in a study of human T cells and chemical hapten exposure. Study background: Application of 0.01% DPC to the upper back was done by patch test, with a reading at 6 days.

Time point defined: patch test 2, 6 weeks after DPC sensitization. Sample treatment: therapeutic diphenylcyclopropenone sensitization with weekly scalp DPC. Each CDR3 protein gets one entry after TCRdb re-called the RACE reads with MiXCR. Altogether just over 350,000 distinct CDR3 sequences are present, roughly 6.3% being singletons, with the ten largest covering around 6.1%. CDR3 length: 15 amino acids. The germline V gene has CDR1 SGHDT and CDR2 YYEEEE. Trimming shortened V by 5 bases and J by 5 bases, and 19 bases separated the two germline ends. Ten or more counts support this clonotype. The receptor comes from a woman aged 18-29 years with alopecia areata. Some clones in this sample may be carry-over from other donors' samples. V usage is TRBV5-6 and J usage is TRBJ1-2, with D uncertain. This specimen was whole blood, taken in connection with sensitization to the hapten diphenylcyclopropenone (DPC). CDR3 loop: CASSPEDGTLYGYTF. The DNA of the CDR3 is TGTGCCAGCAGTCCTGAGGACGGAACACTATATGGCTACACCTTC.